This TCR beta chain was sequenced for a study of T cells in Graves' hyperthyroidism and ophthalmopathy. Whole-study results and caveats: Researchers report that a 13 V-J model separated ophthalmopathy from stable hyperthyroidism. Within blood appeared most thyroid clonotypes that had expanded above 0.001.

Amplified regions were TCR beta CDR3 sequences from RNA transcripts. Carried out on the TCR CDR3, a first-round RT-PCR used the HTBI primer set. TCRdb reanalysed the multiplex PCR reads using MiXCR and keeps one entry per CDR3 protein. This sample has about 700,000 distinct CDR3 sequences, with 14% found just once. This clonotype has at least ten counts. No antigen is known for it. Newly diagnosed hyperthyroidism, duration under 2 months, in patients aged 18 to 65. PBMCs were derived from around 10 ml fresh peripheral blood. V was clipped by 0 bases and J by 8 bases, with 7 bases between them. The length of the CDR3 is 12 residues. CDR1 is SNHLY, CDR2 FYNNEI, per germline.

The V and J genes are TRBV2 and TRBJ2-5; perhaps TRBD1 as D (5 bases). The sequenced sample was blood. This TCR came from a woman aged 18-29 years with Graves' hyperthyroidism. The DNA for the CDR3 is TGTGCCAGCAGTGAAGCGGGGCAAACCCAGTACTTC. This sequence encodes CASSEAGQTQYF. The variable domain in full, completed from reference TRBV2 and TRBJ2-5, reads EPEVTQTPSHQVTQMGQEVILRCVPISNHLYFYWYRQILGQKVEFLVSFYNNEISEKSEIFDDQFSVERPDGSNFTLKIRSTKLEDSAMYFCASSEAGQTQYFGPGTRLLVL.